The clone carrying this T cell receptor beta chain was observed many times. MiXCR was run by TCRdb on the 5' RACE reads, yielding one entry per CDR3 protein. Here the sample spans under 300,000 distinct CDR3 sequences, about 11% being singletons. The germline V gene has CDR1 SGHNT and CDR2 YYREEE (reference sequence). This CDR3 has 13 amino acids. The entry originates in a study of CD8 T cells in ankylosing spondylitis. The receptor comes from a male donor with ankylosing spondylitis or in good health (not recorded which). The rearrangement links TRBV5-4 to TRBJ2-3; D is uncertain. Sequences were obtained from blood, either unsorted or a sorted T cell fraction (not recorded which). The CDR3 loop is CGWAPWGSDTQYF. CDR3 DNA: TGTGGATGGGCCCCATGGGGATCAGATACGCAGTATTTT.